What follows is one T cell receptor beta chain and its context. The sample comes from a study of blood T cell repertoires in COVID-19. Across the study: COVID-19 samples collected from the United States, Italy and Spain covered acute and convalescent phases. Sample material is recorded as cDNA or gDNA derived from T cells, B-cell-depleted T cells, or PBMCs.

How the authors handled the data: Cell counts per sample came from amplifying reference gene primers. Assay used: immunoSEQ multiplex PCR; TCRdb lists only in-frame clones, some missing. That table gives V, J and clone size, and the DNA gave D and trimming. The table lists more than 250,000 clones, roughly 85% of them singletons. This CDR3 is built from 13 residues. V was cut by 6 bases and J by 4 bases, with 9 bases left in between. Germline lookup yields CDR1 MNHEY and CDR2 SMNVEV (reference sequence). The clonotype originates from a man between 45 and 60 years old with active or convalescent COVID-19. The chain joins TRBV27 to TRBJ2-2; D remains unclear. Sequencing was performed on peripheral blood. The CDR3 bases are TGTGCCAGCAGGGGCAGCTCCACCGGGGAGCTGTTTTTT. It codes for CASRGSSTGELFF.